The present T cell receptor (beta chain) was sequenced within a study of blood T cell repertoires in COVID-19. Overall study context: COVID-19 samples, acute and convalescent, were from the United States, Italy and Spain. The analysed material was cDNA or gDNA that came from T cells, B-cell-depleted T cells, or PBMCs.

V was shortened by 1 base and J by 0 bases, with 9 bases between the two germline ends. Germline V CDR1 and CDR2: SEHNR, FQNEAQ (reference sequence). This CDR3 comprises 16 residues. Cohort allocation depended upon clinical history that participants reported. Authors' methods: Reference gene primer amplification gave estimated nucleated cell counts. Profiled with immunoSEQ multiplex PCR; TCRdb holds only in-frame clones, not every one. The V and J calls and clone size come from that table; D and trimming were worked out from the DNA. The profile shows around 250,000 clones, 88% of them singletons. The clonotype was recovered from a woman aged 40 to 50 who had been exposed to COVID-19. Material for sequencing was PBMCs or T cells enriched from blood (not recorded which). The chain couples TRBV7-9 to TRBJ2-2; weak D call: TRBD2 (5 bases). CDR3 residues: CASSLVLAPNTGELFF. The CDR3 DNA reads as TGTGCCAGCAGCTTAGTTCTAGCCCCGAACACCGGGGAGCTGTTTTTT.